A selection of T cell receptor beta chains follows, all from one sample in a study of T-cell memory formation after mild COVID-19. Using its own MiXCR run on the 5' RACE reads, TCRdb lists one record per CDR3 protein. The data hold 500,000 to 600,000 distinct CDR3 sequences, with about 20% observed a single time. The sample comprised PBMCs or a T cell subset sorted from them (not recorded which). Receptor source: an adult woman who had mild COVID-19 (a few samples of this study predate the infection). Cell type and time point are not known. Both conserved end residues are part of each CDR3. Each record gives: CDR3 length, D gene, clone size, V gene, J gene, CDR3 protein, CDR3 DNA. The D gene is left open where the match is weak. Clone size is shown for a subset of rows, as once, few, many or a class of expanded clone.

14	NA	few	TRBV5-5	TRBJ2-7	CASSHGLIDYEQYF	TGTGCCAGCAGCCACGGACTTATCGACTACGAGCAGTACTTC
16	NA	NA	TRBV24-1	TRBJ2-2	CATSTRGQGNTGELFF	TGTGCCACCAGTACCCGGGGGCAGGGGAACACCGGGGAGCTGTTTTTT
15	NA	few	TRBV5-1	TRBJ1-1	CASSLVSGAGTEAFF	TGCGCCAGCAGCTTGGTTTCAGGGGCGGGGACTGAAGCTTTCTTT
13	NA	few	TRBV18	TRBJ1-4	CASSPGQNEKLFF	TGTGCCAGCTCACCAGGACAGAATGAAAAACTGTTTTTT
15	NA	NA	TRBV7-9	TRBJ2-7	CASSSAGQLSYEQYF	TGTGCCAGCAGCTCCGCTGGACAGTTATCCTACGAGCAGTACTTC
15	NA	few	TRBV6-5	TRBJ2-5	CASSYTRSSLETQYF	TGTGCCAGCAGTTACACCCGGTCTAGCTTGGAGACCCAGTACTTC
16	TRBD1	NA	TRBV5-1	TRBJ1-1	CASSLGTEQTTAEAFF	TGCGCCAGCAGCTTAGGGACAGAGCAAACCACAGCTGAAGCTTTCTTT
16	NA	many	TRBV6-5	TRBJ2-6	CASSRSIGSGANVLTF	TGTGCCAGCAGTCGTTCAATCGGTTCTGGGGCCAACGTCCTGACTTTC
15	TRBD2	NA	TRBV9	TRBJ2-1	CASSVRLAVENEQFF	TGTGCCAGCAGCGTTAGACTAGCGGTGGAGAATGAGCAGTTCTTC
16	NA	NA	TRBV19	TRBJ2-7	CASSIAAGRHSYEQYF	TGTGCCAGTAGTATAGCCGCCGGACGGCACTCCTACGAGCAGTACTTC
15	TRBD2	few	TRBV24-1	TRBJ2-3	CATSDFREGTDTQYF	TGTGCCACCAGTGATTTTCGGGAGGGTACAGATACGCAGTATTTT
16	TRBD1	NA	TRBV3-1	TRBJ1-6	CASSPTEQGYNSPLHF	TGTGCCAGCAGTCCTACCGAACAGGGGTATAATTCACCCCTCCACTTT
16	TRBD2	few	TRBV7-9	TRBJ2-1	CASSYRLAGGHGEQFF	TGTGCCAGCAGCTACAGACTAGCGGGGGGGCATGGTGAGCAGTTCTTC
14	TRBD2	NA	TRBV20-1	TRBJ2-3	CSATSRGSGDTQYF	TGCAGTGCTACAAGTCGTGGTAGCGGGGATACGCAGTATTTT
14	TRBD2	few	TRBV19	TRBJ2-7	CASSELAGGFEQYF	TGTGCCAGTAGTGAACTAGCGGGAGGCTTCGAGCAGTACTTC
15	NA	NA	TRBV11-2	TRBJ2-7	CASSLAAGQSYEQYF	TGTGCCAGCAGCTTAGCTGCGGGACAGTCCTACGAGCAGTACTTC
14	NA	few	TRBV11-2	TRBJ2-3	CASSSAPVQKTQYF	TGTGCCAGCAGCTCCGCTCCTGTACAGAAGACGCAGTATTTT
15	TRBD2	few	TRBV2	TRBJ2-1	CASSETWMGGNEQFF	TGTGCCAGCAGTGAAACCTGGATGGGAGGGAATGAGCAGTTCTTC
16	NA	many	TRBV5-5	TRBJ2-5	CASSFRGVGGKETQYF	TGTGCCAGCAGCTTCCGGGGCGTCGGGGGAAAAGAGACCCAGTACTTC
15	TRBD1	few	TRBV27	TRBJ2-5	CASSNGQGGQETQYF	TGTGCCAGCAGCAACGGACAGGGTGGACAGGAGACCCAGTACTTC
16	TRBD1	NA	TRBV5-1	TRBJ2-1	CASSLGTGGPYNEQFF	TGCGCCAGCAGCTTGGGGACAGGGGGCCCTTACAATGAGCAGTTCTTC
12	NA	NA	TRBV14	TRBJ2-4	CASSQTANIQYF	TGTGCCAGCAGCCAGACCGCCAACATTCAGTACTTC
14	TRBD1	NA	TRBV20-1	TRBJ2-7	CSAAGTGGTYEQYF	TGCAGTGCAGCCGGGACAGGGGGAACCTACGAGCAGTACTTC
12	NA	many	TRBV24-1	TRBJ2-7	CATSAGSYEQYF	TGTGCCACCAGTGCCGGATCCTACGAGCAGTACTTC
16	TRBD1	NA	TRBV5-1	TRBJ2-7	CASSSGLTGGGSEQYF	TGCGCCAGCAGCTCGGGATTAACAGGGGGCGGGTCCGAGCAGTACTTC
18	TRBD1	NA	TRBV18	TRBJ2-1	CASSPSGQGARSYNEQFF	TGTGCCAGCTCACCCTCGGGACAGGGGGCCCGATCCTACAATGAGCAGTTCTTC
13	NA	NA	TRBV19	TRBJ1-1	CASSRRVNTEAFF	TGTGCCAGTAGCCGAAGGGTGAACACTGAAGCTTTCTTT
16	NA	NA	TRBV7-9	TRBJ1-3	CASSPPGPASGNTIYF	TGTGCCAGCAGCCCTCCCGGGCCGGCATCTGGAAACACCATATATTTT
12	NA	NA	TRBV28	TRBJ1-6	CASSLWGSPLHF	TGTGCCAGCTCCCTGTGGGGCTCACCCCTCCACTTT
15	NA	NA	TRBV5-1	TRBJ1-5	CASSLGVGSNQPQHF	TGCGCCAGCAGCTTGGGGGTAGGTAGCAATCAGCCCCAGCATTTT
15	NA	few	TRBV9	TRBJ1-1	CASSVTAAFNTEAFF	TGTGCCAGCAGCGTAACGGCAGCTTTTAACACTGAAGCTTTCTTT
15	NA	few	TRBV5-1	TRBJ1-5	CASSLEGNGVGPQHF	TGCGCCAGCAGCTTGGAGGGAAACGGAGTAGGGCCCCAGCATTTT
14	TRBD1	few	TRBV12-5	TRBJ2-5	CASGEDREEETQYF	TGTGCTAGTGGTGAGGACAGGGAAGAAGAGACCCAGTACTTC
15	TRBD2	many	TRBV4-1	TRBJ2-1	CASSQDSGGAREQFF	TGCGCCAGCAGCCAAGATAGCGGGGGGGCCCGAGAGCAGTTCTTC
14	NA	NA	TRBV5-1	TRBJ2-3	CASSLTSTTDTQYF	TGCGCCAGCAGCTTGACTAGCACCACAGATACGCAGTATTTT
15	NA	few	TRBV6-5	TRBJ2-3	CASSSSDRPADTQYF	TGTGCCAGCAGTTCCTCGGATAGACCCGCAGATACGCAGTATTTT
14	NA	NA	TRBV6-1	TRBJ1-4	CASSPLGDSKKLFF	TGTGCCAGCAGTCCCCTCGGAGACTCGAAAAAACTGTTTTTT
13	TRBD1	NA	TRBV12-3/TRBV12-4	TRBJ1-1	CASRPGQGTEAFF	TGTGCCAGCAGACCGGGACAGGGCACTGAAGCTTTCTTT
15	TRBD2	few	TRBV4-2	TRBJ2-3	CASRKLAGSTDTQYF	TGTGCCAGTAGAAAACTAGCGGGAAGTACAGATACGCAGTATTTT
15	NA	few	TRBV6-4	TRBJ1-2	CASSDISGSDYGYTF	TGTGCCAGCAGTGACATTTCAGGGAGTGACTATGGCTACACCTTC
16	NA	few	TRBV14	TRBJ2-2	CASSQQLGPNTGELFF	TGTGCCAGCAGCCAACAACTAGGACCGAACACCGGGGAGCTGTTTTTT
14	NA	few	TRBV7-3	TRBJ2-1	CASSLRPRDNEQFF	TGTGCCAGCAGCTTACGCCCCAGGGATAATGAGCAGTTCTTC
13	TRBD1	NA	TRBV30	TRBJ2-7	CAWMGDRGNEQYF	TGTGCCTGGATGGGGGACAGGGGAAACGAGCAGTACTTC
15	NA	few	TRBV5-1	TRBJ2-1	CASSLIGGGGYEQFF	TGCGCCAGCAGCTTGATCGGGGGAGGGGGTTATGAGCAGTTCTTC
14	TRBD1	few	TRBV5-1	TRBJ2-5	CATRQGARGETQYF	TGCGCCACCCGACAGGGGGCGCGGGGGGAGACCCAGTACTTC
11	NA	few	TRBV2	TRBJ2-1	CASNLFNEQFF	TGTGCCAGCAACCTATTCAATGAGCAGTTCTTC
17	NA	few	TRBV3-1	TRBJ1-5	CASSQTQGSGSNQPQHF	TGTGCCAGCAGCCAGACCCAGGGATCTGGCAGCAATCAGCCCCAGCATTTT
12	NA	few	TRBV6-6	TRBJ1-1	CAIGQRRTEAFF	TGTGCCATTGGACAGCGGAGGACTGAAGCTTTCTTT
18	NA	few	TRBV5-4	TRBJ2-7	CASSLGGYLGSPPHEQYF	TGTGCCAGCAGCTTGGGTGGGTATCTAGGATCTCCCCCCCACGAGCAGTACTTC
14	NA	few	TRBV4-3	TRBJ1-1	CASSQDTGRVEAFF	TGCGCCAGCAGCCAAGATACCGGACGGGTTGAAGCTTTCTTT
14	TRBD1	NA	TRBV27	TRBJ2-7	CASSLSTGIGEQYF	TGTGCCAGCAGTTTATCGACAGGGATTGGCGAGCAGTACTTC
17	NA	NA	TRBV15	TRBJ1-5	CATSPPWGAGINQPQHF	TGTGCCACCAGCCCACCATGGGGGGCAGGGATCAATCAGCCCCAGCATTTT